Shown below are 19 T cell receptor beta chains from a single sample sequenced in a study of tumour-infiltrating T cells in Burkitt lymphoma. Assay used: immunoSEQ multiplex PCR; TCRdb lists only in-frame clones, some missing. The table has 11,000 to 15,000 clones, roughly 73% seen once. Material: tumor tissue. The receptors originated from a human donor with diffuse large B-cell lymphoma.

The rearrangement joins TRBV5-4 to TRBJ2-7, with D maybe TRBD2 (6 bases). CDR1 is SGHNT and CDR2 is YYREEE in the germline V gene (reference sequence). The CDR3 is 17 residues long. V was cut by 4 bases and J by 4 bases, with 24 bases left in between. The CDR3 loop is CASSRGASERTSYEQYF. The DNA of the CDR3 is TGTGCCAGCAGCCGCGGGGCCAGCGAGCGAACCTCGTACGAGCAGTACTTC.

This clone was detected only a few times. The CDR3 region has the DNA TGTGCCAGCAGGGGCAGGACCCATAACTATGGCTACACCTTC. This sequence encodes CASRGRTHNYGYTF. This chain connects TRBV9 to TRBJ1-2; D not certain. CDR3 length: 14 amino acids. The germline V and J ends were trimmed by 5 bases and 1 base, with 12 bases remaining between them. Germline V CDR1 and CDR2: SGDLS, YYNGEE.

The J gene is TRBJ1-5, the V gene TRBV6-1; D uncertain. V lost 1 base and J 1 base, leaving 14 bases between the germline ends. Per germline, CDR1 MNHNS and CDR2 SASEGT. This CDR3 contains 17 residues. DNA of the CDR3: TGTGCCAGCAGTGAAGGAGTCGGAGGAGGGAGCAATCAGCCCCAGCATTTT. This encodes CASSEGVGGGSNQPQHF.

The genes are TRBV9 and TRBJ2-5; no reliable D call. Germline values: CDR1 SGDLS, CDR2 YYNGEE. Trimming removed 3 bases at V and 5 bases at J, with 11 bases between. The CDR3 has 13 residues. In DNA form, the CDR3 reads TGTGCCAGCAGCGGAAGGGTCGAGGAGACCCAGTACTTC. This gives the protein CASSGRVEETQYF.

The chain uses TRBV4-2 and TRBJ1-5; 8 nucleotides agree with TRBD1. The CDR3 runs to 15 residues. V dropped 3 bases and J dropped 7; count of bases not matched to a gene: 8. Per germline, CDR1 LGHNA and CDR2 YNFKEQ. CDR3 nucleotides: TGTGCCAGCAGCCAGGAAACAGGGGGGACCCAGCCCCAGCATTTT. Residues: CASSQETGGTQPQHF.

This clone showed up just a few times. The chain uses TRBV14 and TRBJ1-2; tentative D call: TRBD1 (6 bases). The V gene's germline CDR1 is SGHDN and CDR2 FVKESK. V was cut by 4 bases and J by 8 bases, with 17 bases left in between. This CDR3 spans 14 amino acids. The CDR3 loop reads CASSPTGGARGYTF. The CDR3 coding sequence is TGTGCCAGCAGCCCAACGGGGGGGGCGCGGGGCTACACCTTC.

The rearrangement links TRBV6-5 to TRBJ2-1; D gene ambiguous. V shed 6 bases and J shed 14 bases, with 20 bases lying between them. The CDR3 is made up of 13 amino acids. Per the germline V gene, CDR1 is MNHEY and CDR2 is SVGAGI. Here the CDR3 reads CASRDPTARKEFF. Here the CDR3 DNA reads TGTGCCAGCAGAGACCCGACCGCTCGGAAGGAGTTCTTC.

The chain combines TRBV19 with TRBJ2-1, with D uncertain. With 3 bases removed from V and 4 bases from J, the gap between germline ends came to 4 bases. This CDR3 region has 12 residues. Looked up from germline, CDR1 is LNHDA and CDR2 is SQIVND (reference sequence). CDR3 residues: CASSIKYNEQFF. The CDR3, as DNA: TGTGCCAGTAGTATCAAATACAATGAGCAGTTCTTC. Complete variable domain (other parts from reference TRBV19 and TRBJ2-1): DGGITQSPKYLFRKEGQNVTLSCEQNLNHDAMYWYRQDPGQGLRLIYYSQIVNDFQKGDIAEGYSVSREKKESFPLTVTSAQKNPTAFYLCASSIKYNEQFFGPGTRLTVL.

This sequence joins TRBV27 and TRBJ2-7, with D possibly called TRBD1 or TRBD2 (5 bases each). The CDR3 runs 15 residues. The germline CDR1 and CDR2 sequences are MNHEY and SMNVEV (reference sequence). Trimming left V 8 bases short and J 3 bases short, with 20 bases between. The CDR3 DNA sequence: TGTGCCAGCCCCTTAGGGGCGGGCGGGCGCTACGAGCAGTACGTC. Its protein product is CASPLGAGGRYEQYV.

The chain employs TRBV6-5 and TRBJ2-1; weak D call: TRBD2 (5 bases). The germline CDR1 and CDR2 sequences are MNHEY and SVGAGI. The CDR3 has 15 residues. V lost 0 bases and J 1 base, leaving 7 bases between the germline ends. For the CDR3, the DNA is TGTGCCAGCAGTTACTCTGCGGGTTCCTACAATGAGCAGTTCTTC. This encodes CASSYSAGSYNEQFF.

The rearrangement joins TRBV11-3 to TRBJ2-5; D is perhaps TRBD2 (6 bases). Per germline, CDR1 SGHNT and CDR2 YENEEA. This CDR3 spans 15 amino acids. V was shortened by 4 bases and J by 5 bases, with 17 bases between the two germline ends. CDR3 sequence (DNA): TGTGCCAGCAGCTCCAGACGGGGGACCGGGGAGACCCAGTACTTC. Translated, it gives CASSSRRGTGETQYF.

This clone appeared a few times. The chain joins TRBV27 to TRBJ1-2, with D unresolved. This CDR3 has 17 amino acids. Germline CDR1 and CDR2: MNHEY and SMNVEV (reference sequence). V was trimmed by 0 bases and J by 4 bases, leaving 18 bases between them. The DNA for the CDR3 is TGTGCCAGCAGTTTATCGATTTACGGAGGGCCAGTCTATGGCTACACCTTC. Its protein is CASSLSIYGGPVYGYTF.

The chain employs TRBV5-4 and TRBJ1-2, with 8 bases matching TRBD1. Germline assignment: CDR1 SGHNT and CDR2 YYREEE (reference sequence). The CDR3 extends over 14 amino acids. Germline trimming cut 4 bases from V and 8 bases from J; bases unmatched to any gene: 10. Here the CDR3 reads CASSQDQGAGGYTF. CDR3 nucleotide sequence: TGTGCCAGCAGCCAAGACCAGGGGGCGGGAGGCTACACCTTC.

The rearrangement joins TRBV2 to TRBJ1-5; tentative D call: TRBD1 (5 bases). In germline, CDR1 is SNHLY, CDR2 FYNNEI. The CDR3 is 15 amino acids. Trimming stripped 1 base from V and 1 base from J, with 8 bases between. CDR3 nucleotide sequence: TGTGCCAGCAGTGAAGAACCAGGGAGCAATCAGCCCCAGCATTTT. Its protein is CASSEEPGSNQPQHF. The entire variable domain, with the rest obtained from reference TRBV2 and TRBJ1-5, is as follows: EPEVTQTPSHQVTQMGQEVILRCVPISNHLYFYWYRQILGQKVEFLVSFYNNEISEKSEIFDDQFSVERPDGSNFTLKIRSTKLEDSAMYFCASSEEPGSNQPQHFGDGTRLSIL.

The rearrangement joins TRBV5-1 to TRBJ1-2; the match to TRBD1 covers 11 bases. Germline CDR1 is SGHRS and CDR2 is YFSETQ. V lost 4 bases, J lost 0 bases, and 8 bases stayed unmatched. The CDR3 consists of 17 residues. In DNA, the CDR3 is TGCGCCAGCAGCCCCCGGACAGGGGGCGAAACTAACTATGGCTACACCTTC. It translates to CASSPRTGGETNYGYTF.

This clone was detected only a few times. V and J are TRBV9 and TRBJ2-5, with a weak D call TRBD1 (6 bases). The CDR3 is 11 residues long. CDR1 is SGDLS, CDR2 YYNGEE, per germline. With 4 bases removed from V and 8 bases from J, the gap between germline ends came to 9 bases. Here the CDR3 reads CASSLDSTQYF. The DNA for the CDR3 is TGTGCCAGCAGCTTGGACAGTACCCAGTACTTC.

The rearrangement links TRBV6-1 to TRBJ1-4; D gene unclear. Deletions cut 1 base from V and 6 bases from J, with 3 bases between. The V gene's germline CDR1 is MNHNS and CDR2 SASEGT. The CDR3 covers 12 residues. CDR3 bases: TGTGCCAGCAGTGAAGGGGATGAAAAACTGTTTTTT. Translated, it gives CASSEGDEKLFF.

The chain uses TRBV6-5 and TRBJ2-1; the match to TRBD2 covers 8 bases. Germline V gives CDR1 MNHEY, CDR2 SVGAGI. The CDR3 covers 13 residues. The J segment lost 4 bases and the V segment lost 8 bases, leaving 4 bases of the junction unmatched. CDR3 DNA sequence: TGTGCCAGCCACGGGGGGGTATACAATGAGCAGTTCTTC. Its translation: CASHGGVYNEQFF.

In DNA, the CDR3 is TGTGCCAGCAGCTCGGGCCAAGGGAGCGGGCCGCCCCAGCATTTT. This codes for CASSSGQGSGPPQHF. The chain carries TRBV7-9 and TRBJ1-5; D remains ambiguous. Per germline, CDR1 SEHNR and CDR2 FQNEAQ (reference sequence). CDR3 size: 15 residues. Trimming removed 4 bases at V and 9 bases at J, with 19 bases between.